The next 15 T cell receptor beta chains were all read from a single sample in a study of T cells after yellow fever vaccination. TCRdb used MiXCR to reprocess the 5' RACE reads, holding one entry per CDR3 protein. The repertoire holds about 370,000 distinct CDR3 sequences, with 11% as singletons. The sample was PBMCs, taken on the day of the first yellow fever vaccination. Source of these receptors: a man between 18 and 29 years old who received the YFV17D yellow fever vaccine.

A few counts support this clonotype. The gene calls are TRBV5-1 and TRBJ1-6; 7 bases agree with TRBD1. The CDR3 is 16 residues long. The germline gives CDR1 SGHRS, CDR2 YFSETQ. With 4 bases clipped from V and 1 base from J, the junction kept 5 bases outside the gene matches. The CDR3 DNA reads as TGCGCCAGCAGCCCGTCACAGGGGTCCTATAATTCACCCCTCCACTTT. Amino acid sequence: CASSPSQGSYNSPLHF. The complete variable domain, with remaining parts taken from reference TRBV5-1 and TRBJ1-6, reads KAGVTQTPRYLIKTRGQQVTLSCSPISGHRSVSWYQQTPGQGLQFLFEYFSETQRNKGNFPGRFSGRQFSNSRSEMNVSTLELGDSALYLCASSPSQGSYNSPLHFGNGTRLTVT.

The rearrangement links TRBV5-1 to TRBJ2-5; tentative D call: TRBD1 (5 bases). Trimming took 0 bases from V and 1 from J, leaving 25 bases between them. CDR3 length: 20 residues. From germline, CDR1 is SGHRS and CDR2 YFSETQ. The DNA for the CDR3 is TGCGCCAGCAGCTTGGATTGGGGCTTCAGAGGAAAAGTCGTCCAAGAGACCCAGTACTTC. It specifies CASSLDWGFRGKVVQETQYF.

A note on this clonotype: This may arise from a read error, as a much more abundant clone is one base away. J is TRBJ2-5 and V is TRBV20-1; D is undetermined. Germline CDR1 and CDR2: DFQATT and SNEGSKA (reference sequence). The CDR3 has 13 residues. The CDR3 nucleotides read TGCAGTGCTAGTGGGAACACCCAAGTGACCCAGTACTTC. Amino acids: CSASGNTQVTQYF.

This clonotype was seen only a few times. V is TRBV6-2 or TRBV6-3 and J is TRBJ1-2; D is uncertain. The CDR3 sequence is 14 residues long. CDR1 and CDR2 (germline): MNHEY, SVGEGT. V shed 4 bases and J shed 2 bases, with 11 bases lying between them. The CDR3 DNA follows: TGTGCCAGCAGTTGGACGGGCAGGAACTATGGCTACACCTTC. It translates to CASSWTGRNYGYTF.

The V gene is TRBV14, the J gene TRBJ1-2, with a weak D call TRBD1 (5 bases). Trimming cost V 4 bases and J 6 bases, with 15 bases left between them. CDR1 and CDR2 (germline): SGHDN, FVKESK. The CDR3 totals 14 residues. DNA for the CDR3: TGTGCCAGCAGCCCCAGACAGTTGGTGGATGGCTACACCTTC. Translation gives CASSPRQLVDGYTF. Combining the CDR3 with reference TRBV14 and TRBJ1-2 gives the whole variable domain EAGVTQFPSHSVIEKGQTVTLRCDPISGHDNLYWYRRVMGKEIKFLLHFVKESKQDESGMPNNRFLAERTGGTYSTLKVQPAELEDSGVYFCASSPRQLVDGYTFGSGTRLTVV.

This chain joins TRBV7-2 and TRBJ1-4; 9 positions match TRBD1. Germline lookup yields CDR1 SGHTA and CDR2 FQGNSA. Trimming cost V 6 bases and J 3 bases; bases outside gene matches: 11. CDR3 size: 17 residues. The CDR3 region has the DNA TGTGCCAGCAGTCTCCGGGACAGGGCATTTTCTAATGAAAAACTGTTTTTT. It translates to CASSLRDRAFSNEKLFF. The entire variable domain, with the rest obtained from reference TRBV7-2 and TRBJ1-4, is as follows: GAGVSQSPSNKVTEKGKDVELRCDPISGHTALYWYRQSLGQGLEFLIYFQGNSAPDKSGLPSDRFSAERTGGSVSTLTIQRTQQEDSAVYLCASSLRDRAFSNEKLFFGSGTQLSVL.

The chain's CDR3 is CASVLTGADTQYF. CDR3 nucleotide sequence: TGTGCCAGCGTACTTACAGGGGCAGATACGCAGTATTTT. V gene TRBV3-1 combines with J gene TRBJ2-3; 7 nucleotides match TRBD1. Germline CDR1 reads LGHDT; CDR2 reads YNNKEL (reference sequence). The CDR3 spans 13 residues. V dropped 8 bases and J dropped 4; count of bases not matched to a gene: 6.

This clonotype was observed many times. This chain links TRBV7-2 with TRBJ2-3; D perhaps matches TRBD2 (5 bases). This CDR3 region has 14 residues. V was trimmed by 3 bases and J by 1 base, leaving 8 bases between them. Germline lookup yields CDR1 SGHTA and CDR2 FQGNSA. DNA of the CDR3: TGTGCCAGCAGCTTCAAAGCGGGCACAGATACGCAGTATTTT. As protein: CASSFKAGTDTQYF.

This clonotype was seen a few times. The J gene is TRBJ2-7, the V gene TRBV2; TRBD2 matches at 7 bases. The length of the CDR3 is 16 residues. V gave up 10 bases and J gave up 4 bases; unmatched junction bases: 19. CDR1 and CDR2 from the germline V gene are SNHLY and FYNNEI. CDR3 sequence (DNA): TGTGCCAAAAGGGGAGGGCCCCATAATGCCCCATACGAGCAGTACTTC. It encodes CAKRGGPHNAPYEQYF.

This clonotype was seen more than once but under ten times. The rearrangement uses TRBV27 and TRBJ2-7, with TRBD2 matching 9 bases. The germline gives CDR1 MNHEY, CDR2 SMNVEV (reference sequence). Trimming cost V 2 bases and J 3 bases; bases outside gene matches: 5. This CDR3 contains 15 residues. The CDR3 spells CASSLVAGAFYEQYV. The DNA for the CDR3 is TGTGCCAGCAGTTTAGTAGCGGGGGCCTTCTACGAGCAGTACGTC.

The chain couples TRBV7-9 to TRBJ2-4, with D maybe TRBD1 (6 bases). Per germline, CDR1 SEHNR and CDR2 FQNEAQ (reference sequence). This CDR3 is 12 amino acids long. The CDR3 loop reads CAIRDTTGGVYF. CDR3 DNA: TGTGCGATTAGGGACACAACCGGAGGCGTGTACTTC.

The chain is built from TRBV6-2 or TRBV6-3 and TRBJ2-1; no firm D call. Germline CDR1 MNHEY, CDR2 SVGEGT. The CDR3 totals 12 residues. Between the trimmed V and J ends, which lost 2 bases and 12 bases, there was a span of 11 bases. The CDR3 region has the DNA TGTGCCAGCAGTTACCCTCCCAAGGGGCAGTTCTTC. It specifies CASSYPPKGQFF.

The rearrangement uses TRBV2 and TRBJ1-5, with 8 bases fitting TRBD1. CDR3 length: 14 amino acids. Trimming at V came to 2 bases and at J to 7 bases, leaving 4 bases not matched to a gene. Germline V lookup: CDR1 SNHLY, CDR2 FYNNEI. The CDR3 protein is CASSENRGEQPQHF. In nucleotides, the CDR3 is TGTGCCAGCAGTGAAAACAGGGGGGAACAGCCCCAGCATTTT.

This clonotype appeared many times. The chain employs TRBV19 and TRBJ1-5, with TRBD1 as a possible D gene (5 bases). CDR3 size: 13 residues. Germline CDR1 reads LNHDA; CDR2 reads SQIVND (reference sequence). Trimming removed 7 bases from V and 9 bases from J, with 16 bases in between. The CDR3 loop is CASTMAGVRPQHF. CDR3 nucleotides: TGTGCCAGTACCATGGCGGGGGTCCGGCCCCAGCATTTT.

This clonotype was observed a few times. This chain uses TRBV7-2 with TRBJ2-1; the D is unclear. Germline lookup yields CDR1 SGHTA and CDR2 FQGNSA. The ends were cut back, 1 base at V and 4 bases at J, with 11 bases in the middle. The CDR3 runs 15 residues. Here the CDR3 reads CASSLDAAGYNEQFF. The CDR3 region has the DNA TGTGCCAGCAGCTTAGATGCCGCTGGTTACAATGAGCAGTTCTTC.